This T cell receptor beta chain comes out of a study of tumor-infiltrating lymphocytes in primary liver carcinoma. As for the study in general: Primary liver carcinomas in the patients were surgically resected.

V was clipped by 5 bases and J by 7 bases, with 9 bases between them. The CDR3 is 12 amino acids. The germline CDR1 and CDR2 sequences are MDHEN and SYDVKM. The source of the blood RNA was unsorted whole blood, and germline DNA was extracted as well. Blood samples of around 4 milliliters were drawn preoperatively. A constant-region primer primed TCR beta cDNA synthesis from roughly 500 ng of total RNA. Libraries for TCR beta were built through three nested multiplex PCR rounds, which together made up a slightly modified ARM-PCR procedure. The study ran its first two PCR rounds for roughly 9 cycles each, using TRBV1-TRBV30 forward primers and a C-beta reverse primer. TCRdb redid the calling of the multiplex PCR reads with MiXCR, one entry per CDR3 protein. The repertoire holds about 320,000 distinct CDR3 sequences, with less than 75% as singletons.

The sequencing sample was made of peripheral blood. The sequence derives from a man between 40 and 49 years old with primary liver carcinoma and hepatitis B virus infection. The J gene is TRBJ2-1, the V gene TRBV28; a weak D match, TRBD2 (5 bases). In nucleotides, the CDR3 is TGTGCCAGCAGTACTAGGGTGAATGAGCAGTTCTTC. Translating it yields CASSTRVNEQFF.